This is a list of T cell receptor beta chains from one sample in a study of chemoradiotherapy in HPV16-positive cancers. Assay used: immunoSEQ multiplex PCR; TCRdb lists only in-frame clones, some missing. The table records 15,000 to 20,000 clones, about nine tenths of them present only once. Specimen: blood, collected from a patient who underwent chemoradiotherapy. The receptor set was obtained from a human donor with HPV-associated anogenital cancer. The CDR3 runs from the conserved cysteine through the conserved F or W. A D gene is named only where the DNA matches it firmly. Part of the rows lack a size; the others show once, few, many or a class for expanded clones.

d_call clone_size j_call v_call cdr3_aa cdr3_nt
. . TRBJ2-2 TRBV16 CASSKAGELFF TGTGCCAGCAGTAAAGCCGGGGAGCTGTTTTTT
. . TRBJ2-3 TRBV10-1 CASSEGLWGTQYF TGCGCCAGCAGTGAGGGGTTGTGGGGGACGCAGTATTTT
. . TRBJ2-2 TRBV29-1 CSVESPNTGELFF TGCAGCGTTGAATCGCCGAACACCGGGGAGCTGTTTTTT
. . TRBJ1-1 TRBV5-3 CARSFGRGGRQMNTEAFF TGTGCCAGAAGTTTTGGACGTGGGGGGCGCCAGATGAACACTGAAGCTTTCTTT
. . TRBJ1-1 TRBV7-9 CASSPKWGKGTEAFF TGTGCCAGCAGCCCAAAGTGGGGGAAGGGCACTGAAGCTTTCTTT
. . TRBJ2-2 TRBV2 CASSDWGANTGELFF TGTGCCAGCAGTGATTGGGGGGCGAACACCGGGGAGCTGTTTTTT
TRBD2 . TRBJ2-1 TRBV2 CASRTSGDNEQFF TGTGCCAGCAGGACTAGCGGGGATAATGAGCAGTTCTTC
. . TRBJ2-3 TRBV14 CASSQVWDTQYF TGTGCCAGCAGCCAAGTCTGGGATACGCAGTATTTT
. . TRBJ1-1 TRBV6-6 CASSYLEGTEAFF TGTGCCAGCAGTTACCTCGAGGGAACTGAAGCTTTCTTT
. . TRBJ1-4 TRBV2 CASSPQLGANEKLFF TGTGCCAGCAGTCCACAGCTCGGAGCTAATGAAAAACTGTTTTTT
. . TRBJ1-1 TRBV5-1 CASSRNWGTEAFF TGCGCCAGCAGCCGAAACTGGGGCACTGAAGCTTTCTTT
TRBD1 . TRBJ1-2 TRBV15 CATSRLGGDYGYTF TGTGCCACCAGCAGGCTAGGGGGCGACTATGGCTACACCTTC
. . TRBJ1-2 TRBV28 CASSPLRQGFYGYTF TGTGCCAGCAGTCCCCTAAGGCAGGGGTTCTATGGCTACACCTTC
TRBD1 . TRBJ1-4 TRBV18 CASSDRVGEKLFF TGTGCCAGCTCAGACAGGGTTGGTGAAAAACTGTTTTTT
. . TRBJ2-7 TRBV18 CASSPVTGNYEQYF TGTGCCAGCTCCCCAGTGACGGGGAACTACGAGCAGTACTTC
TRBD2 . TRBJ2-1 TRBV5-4 CASSSHLADSYNEQFF TGTGCCAGCAGCTCCCACCTAGCGGATTCCTACAATGAGCAGTTCTTC
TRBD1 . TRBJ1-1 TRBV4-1 CASSAGQGVLNTEAFF TGCGCCAGCAGCGCAGGACAGGGGGTACTGAACACTGAAGCTTTCTTT
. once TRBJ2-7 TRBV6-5 CASSDSYEQYF TGTGCCAGCAGTGACTCCTACGAGCAGTACTTC
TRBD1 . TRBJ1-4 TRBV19 CASSPRQGGINEKLFF TGTGCCAGTAGTCCCCGCCAGGGGGGGATTAATGAAAAACTGTTTTTT
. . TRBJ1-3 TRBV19 CASSIQGNGNTIYF TGTGCCAGTAGTATTCAGGGGAACGGAAACACCATATATTTT
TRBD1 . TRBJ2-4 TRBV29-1 CSVAQGASKNIQYF TGCAGCGTTGCACAGGGGGCGAGCAAAAACATTCAGTACTTC
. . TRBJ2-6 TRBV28 CASSLDGLILSGANVLTF TGTGCCAGCAGTTTAGATGGTTTGATCCTCTCTGGGGCCAACGTCCTGACTTTC
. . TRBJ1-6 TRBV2 CASSEKGTLHF TGTGCCAGCAGTGAGAAAGGGACCCTCCACTTT
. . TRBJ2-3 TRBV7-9 CASSLWSPDTQYF TGTGCCAGCAGCTTATGGTCCCCAGATACGCAGTATTTT
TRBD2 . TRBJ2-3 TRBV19 CASSPGTSGGAPDTQYF TGTGCCAGTAGTCCGGGGACTAGCGGGGGGGCCCCAGATACGCAGTATTTT
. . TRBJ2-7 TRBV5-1 CASSGYSNYEQYF TGCGCCAGCAGCGGTTATAGTAACTACGAGCAGTACTTC
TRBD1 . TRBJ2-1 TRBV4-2 CASSLPAGQGAGEQFF TGTGCCAGCAGCCTCCCTGCGGGACAGGGGGCGGGTGAGCAGTTCTTC
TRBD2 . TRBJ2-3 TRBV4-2 CASSQQGGVGDTQYF TGTGCCAGCAGCCAACAGGGAGGGGTCGGGGATACGCAGTATTTT
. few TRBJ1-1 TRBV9 CASSVGRTEAFF TGTGCCAGCAGCGTGGGGAGGACTGAAGCTTTCTTT
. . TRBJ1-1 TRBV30 CAWSPHPGSEAFF TGTGCCTGGAGCCCCCATCCCGGTAGTGAAGCTTTCTTT
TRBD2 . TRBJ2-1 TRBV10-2 CASSEWEGLAGGHNEQFF TGCGCCAGCAGTGAGTGGGAAGGTTTAGCGGGGGGTCACAATGAGCAGTTCTTC
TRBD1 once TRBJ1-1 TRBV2 CASSQDRVTEAFF TGTGCCAGCAGCCAGGACAGGGTCACTGAAGCTTTCTTT
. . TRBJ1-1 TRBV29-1 CSVVRDFNTEAFF TGCAGCGTTGTAAGGGACTTTAACACTGAAGCTTTCTTT
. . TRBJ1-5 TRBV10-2 CASSESPRVGQPQHF TGCGCCAGCAGTGAGTCTCCCAGGGTCGGCCAGCCCCAGCATTTT
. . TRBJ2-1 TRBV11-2 CASSLEFNSYNEQFF TGTGCCAGCAGCTTAGAATTTAACTCCTACAATGAGCAGTTCTTC
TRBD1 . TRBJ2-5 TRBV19 CASIGTWTGSLAETQYF TGTGCCAGTATTGGCACATGGACAGGCTCGCTGGCAGAGACCCAGTACTTC
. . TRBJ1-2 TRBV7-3 CASSFTGGSLGYTF TGTGCCAGCAGCTTCACGGGCGGGTCGTTGGGCTACACCTTC
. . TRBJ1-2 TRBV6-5 CASCTQGGSYYGYTF TGTGCCAGCTGTACGCAGGGAGGGTCCTACTATGGCTACACCTTC
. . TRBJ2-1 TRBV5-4 CASSFETLRTFF TGTGCCAGCAGCTTTGAGACACTTCGCACCTTCTTC
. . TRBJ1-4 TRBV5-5 CASSLLGGANEKLFF TGTGCCAGCAGCTTGTTGGGGGGCGCCAATGAAAAACTGTTTTTT